Following are 2 T cell receptor beta chains from one sample sequenced in a study of identical twins. TCRdb passed the 5' RACE reads through MiXCR, listing each CDR3 protein once. This sample has a few hundred thousand distinct CDR3 sequences, with around 9.6% found just once. These data were also filed under a second study, of yellow fever vaccine responses in identical twins.

The source material was PBMCs. The receptors were sampled from a woman aged 18-29 years in good health.

This clonotype occurred many times. The V and J genes are TRBV5-1 and TRBJ2-3, with 14 bases matching TRBD2. Germline lookup yields CDR1 SGHRS and CDR2 YFSETQ. There are 15 residues in the CDR3. The V segment lost 3 bases and the J segment 4 bases; nucleotides outside the gene matches: 1. The CDR3 protein is CASSWTSGGPDTQYF. Written as DNA, the CDR3 is TGCGCCAGCAGCTGGACTAGCGGGGGGCCAGATACGCAGTATTTT.

For this clonotype: A much larger clonotype is one base distant, so this may be a read error. This chain connects TRBV12-3 or TRBV12-4 to TRBJ2-3; 12 nucleotides line up with TRBD1. V lost 11 bases to trimming and J lost 4 bases; unmatched junction nucleotides: 13. The CDR3 totals 16 residues. CDR3 nucleotides: TGTGCCGGGGGGACAGGGGGCTTAAAGAAGTCAGATACGCAGTATTTT. Amino acid sequence: CAGGTGGLKKSDTQYF.